Listed here are 11 T cell receptor beta chains from one sample, sequenced in a study of PD-L1 blockade in urothelial cancer. Here immunoSEQ multiplex PCR was the method, and the copy in TCRdb shows in-frame clones only, minus some. The sample records some 120,000 clones, 75% to 90% being singletons. Specified time point: peripheral blood 6 weeks after treatment start. The sequencing here drew on PBMCs, taken around atezolizumab (anti-PD-L1) treatment. These receptors were obtained from a man in his 60s with urothelial cancer.

This clone appeared a few times. This same CDR3 is encoded by further DNA sequences in the sample. The rearrangement links TRBV2 to TRBJ1-5; 7 bases agree with TRBD1. The CDR3 covers 14 residues. Germline CDR1 and CDR2: SNHLY and FYNNEI. J lost 2 bases, V lost 4 bases, and 2 bases had no gene match. CDR3 coding DNA: TGTGCCAGCAGTGGCGGACAGGGCAATCAGCCCCAGCATTTT. It codes for CASSGGQGNQPQHF.

The J gene is TRBJ2-6, the V gene TRBV2; a weak D match, TRBD1 (5 bases). The CDR3 sequence is 15 residues long. The V end lost 5 bases, the J end lost 0 bases, and 8 bases lay between the germline ends. The germline V gene has CDR1 SNHLY and CDR2 FYNNEI. For the CDR3, the DNA is TGTGCCAGCAGTACAGGATTCTCTGGGGCCAACGTCCTGACTTTC. As protein: CASSTGFSGANVLTF.

This clone was found a few times. J is TRBJ1-2 and V is TRBV28, with D perhaps TRBD1 (6 bases). With 8 bases removed from V and 4 bases from J, the gap between germline ends came to 17 bases. The CDR3 totals 14 residues. CDR1 MDHEN and CDR2 SYDVKM come from the germline V gene. CDR3 loop: CASSRVGGFYGYTF. For the CDR3, the DNA is TGTGCCAGCTCCCGAGTAGGGGGATTCTATGGCTACACCTTC.

J is TRBJ2-1 and V is TRBV7-9, with a tentative D call TRBD2 (5 bases). Germline V gives CDR1 SEHNR, CDR2 FQNEAQ (reference sequence). This CDR3 region has 14 residues. V was cut by 6 bases and J by 0 bases, with 9 bases left in between. The CDR3 nucleotides read TGTGCCAGCAGATTGGGGAGCTCCTACAATGAGCAGTTCTTC. This encodes CASRLGSSYNEQFF.

This sequence joins TRBV6-5 and TRBJ2-7; D perhaps matches TRBD1 (5 bases). V shed 9 bases and J shed 3 bases, with 12 bases lying between them. The CDR3 sequence is 12 residues long. Germline V CDR1 and CDR2: MNHEY, SVGAGI. CDR3: CASGARFYEQYF. Written as DNA, the CDR3 is TGTGCCAGTGGGGCGCGGTTCTACGAGCAGTACTTC.

This clone was counted only a few times. The chain links TRBV4-1 to TRBJ1-6; D is possibly TRBD1 (5 bases). CDR3 length: 18 amino acids. Germline CDR1 MGHRA, CDR2 YSYEKL. Trimming removed 0 bases at V and 8 bases at J, with 20 bases between. DNA for the CDR3: TGCGCCAGCAGCCAAGATACCTCTAGCGGGACCCCGGATTCACCCCTCCACTTT. As protein: CASSQDTSSGTPDSPLHF.

The V gene is TRBV5-1, the J gene TRBJ1-1; no firm D call. With 6 bases removed from V and 0 bases from J, the gap between germline ends came to 12 bases. CDR1 SGHRS and CDR2 YFSETQ come from the germline V gene. The CDR3 has 14 residues. As DNA, the CDR3 is TGCGCCAGCAAGGCACAGCACATGAACACTGAAGCTTTCTTT. This codes for CASKAQHMNTEAFF.

The chain is built from TRBV28 and TRBJ2-3; D is perhaps TRBD2 (6 bases). The CDR3 loop spans 14 amino acids. The V and J ends lost 5 bases and 2 bases respectively, with 11 bases between them. From germline, CDR1 is MDHEN and CDR2 SYDVKM. In DNA, the CDR3 is TGTGCCAGCAGTGGGGGACTTATCACAGATACGCAGTATTTT. Translating gives CASSGGLITDTQYF.

CDR3 region: CASSVNPGDEQYF. The CDR3, as DNA: TGTGCCAGCAGCGTAAATCCGGGGGACGAGCAGTACTTC. The rearrangement uses TRBV9 and TRBJ2-7; D might be TRBD2 (6 bases). V was clipped by 1 base and J by 5 bases, with 10 bases between them. This CDR3 is built from 13 residues. Per germline, CDR1 SGDLS and CDR2 YYNGEE.

The chain employs TRBV13 and TRBJ2-7, with TRBD1 matching 9 bases. The CDR3 loop spans 16 amino acids. CDR1 and CDR2 from the germline V gene are PRHDT and FYEKMQ (reference sequence). V gave up 3 bases and J gave up 3 bases; unmatched junction bases: 9. CDR3 region: CASSFTRDRENYEQYF. Written as DNA, the CDR3 is TGTGCCAGCAGCTTCACCCGGGACAGGGAAAACTACGAGCAGTACTTC.

The rearrangement links TRBV19 to TRBJ1-1; D not resolved. CDR3 length: 14 amino acids. The ends were cut back, 3 bases at V and 5 bases at J, with 13 bases in the middle. Germline CDR1 reads LNHDA; CDR2 reads SQIVND (reference sequence). The CDR3 region is CASSMPPGRTEAFF. DNA of the CDR3: TGTGCCAGTAGTATGCCCCCGGGGAGGACTGAAGCTTTCTTT.